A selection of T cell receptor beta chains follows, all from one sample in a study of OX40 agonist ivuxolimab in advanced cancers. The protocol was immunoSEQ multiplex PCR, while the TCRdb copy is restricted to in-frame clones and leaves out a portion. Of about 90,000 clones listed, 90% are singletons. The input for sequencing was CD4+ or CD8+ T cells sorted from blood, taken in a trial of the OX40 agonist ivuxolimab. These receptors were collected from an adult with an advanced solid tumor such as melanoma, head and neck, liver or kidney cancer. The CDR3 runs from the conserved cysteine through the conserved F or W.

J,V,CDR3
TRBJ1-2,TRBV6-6,CASSYQGGDGGYTF
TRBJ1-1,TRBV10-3,CAISDSDRKAEAFF
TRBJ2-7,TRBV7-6,CASSLGGQGRAYGQYF
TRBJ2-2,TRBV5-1,CASSLALNTGELFF
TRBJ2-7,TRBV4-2,CASSQDPGVDYEQYF
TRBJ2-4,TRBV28,CASSFQVGVGNIQYF
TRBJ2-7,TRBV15,CATTPGTSGRGYEQYF
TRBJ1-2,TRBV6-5,CASSYRGHDYGYTF
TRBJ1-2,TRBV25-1,CASRAPRASGYGYTF
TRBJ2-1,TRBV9,CASSGRDSIYNEQFF
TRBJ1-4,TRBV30,CAWSVRRSTNEKLFF
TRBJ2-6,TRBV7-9,CASSQTLALGANVLTF
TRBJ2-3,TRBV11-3,CASSLDTDTQYF
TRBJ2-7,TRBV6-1,CASRVSGGREQYF
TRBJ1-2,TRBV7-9,CASSSLVLVGYGYTF
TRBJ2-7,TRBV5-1,CASSLGWTGRNEQYF
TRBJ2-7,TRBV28,CATGGTRYEQYF
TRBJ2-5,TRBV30,CAWSASGRRETQYF
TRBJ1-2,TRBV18,CASSPVVSRNYGYTF
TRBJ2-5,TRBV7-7,CASSLAGGGETQYF
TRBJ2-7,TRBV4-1,CASSQVREEQYF
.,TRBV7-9,CASSLAGSYEQYF
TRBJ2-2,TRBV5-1,CASSLTGEIGELFF
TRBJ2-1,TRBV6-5,CASSSSAGSRFF
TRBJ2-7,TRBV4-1,CASSQATSGGATLHYEQYF
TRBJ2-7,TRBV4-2,CASSPDRGTYEQYF
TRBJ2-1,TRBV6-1,CASSQLAGGSDEQFF
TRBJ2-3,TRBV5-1,CASSSSGSVPDTQYF
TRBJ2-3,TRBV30,CAGSGPDTQYF